These 11 T cell receptor beta chains came from one sample sequenced in a study of shared T cell receptors in the human thymus. Here immunoSEQ multiplex PCR was the method, and the copy in TCRdb shows in-frame clones only, minus some. The top ten hold 0.0095% to 0.011% of the sample, which has approximately 730,000 clones, over 75% seen once. The data were also submitted as part of a second study, on human thymus T cells.

Sequenced sample: thymocytes. These receptor sequences come from a girl in the first two years of life with a congenital heart defect.

This chain links TRBV10-1 with TRBJ2-1; D call uncertain. Germline V CDR1 and CDR2: WNHNN, SYGVQD (reference sequence). The CDR3 totals 13 residues. The V end was cut by 4 bases, the J end by 8 bases, with 12 bases between. In DNA form, the CDR3 reads TGCGCCAGCAGTGTACTGCCCCTCGATGAGCAGTTCTTC. Translation: CASSVLPLDEQFF.

The J gene is TRBJ1-6, the V gene TRBV6-5; 8 nucleotides match TRBD1. This CDR3 contains 15 residues. The germline V gene has CDR1 MNHEY and CDR2 SVGAGI. Trimming cost V 5 bases and J 8 bases; bases outside gene matches: 8. The CDR3 nucleotides read TGTGCCAGCAGTCTGGCCGGGACAGGTGATTCACCCCTCCACTTT. It yields the protein CASSLAGTGDSPLHF.

This rearrangement joins TRBV4-3 to TRBJ1-2; no reliable D call. Germline CDR1 reads LGHNA; CDR2 reads YSLEER. The ends were cut back, 0 bases at V and 4 bases at J, with 15 bases in the middle. The CDR3 has 16 residues. Here the CDR3 reads CASSQDLTGAFYGYTF. CDR3 nucleotides: TGCGCCAGCAGCCAAGATTTGACGGGAGCCTTCTATGGCTACACCTTC.

This clone came up once. The chain carries TRBV6-5 and TRBJ1-2; D gene unclear. The CDR3 extends over 13 amino acids. V dropped 7 bases and J dropped 3 bases, with 12 bases sitting between them. Germline CDR1 MNHEY, CDR2 SVGAGI. This CDR3 reads CASMAQRYYGYTF. The CDR3 region has the DNA TGTGCCAGCATGGCGCAGCGTTACTATGGCTACACCTTC.

This chain uses TRBV4-1 with TRBJ1-2; 7 bases map to TRBD1. CDR1 MGHRA and CDR2 YSYEKL come from the germline V gene. V shed 2 bases, J shed 8 bases, and the junction held 14 bases outside the gene matches. The CDR3 covers 16 residues. CDR3 loop: CASSQKPGTAREGYTF. CDR3 sequence (DNA): TGCGCCAGCAGCCAAAAACCCGGGACAGCCCGGGAAGGCTACACCTTC.

The CDR3 spells CASSLGGYNEQFF. The CDR3 DNA is TGTGCCAGCAGTTTGGGGGGTTACAATGAGCAGTTCTTC. The chain employs TRBV28 and TRBJ2-1, with a weak D call TRBD2 (6 bases). The CDR3 spans 13 residues. V was shortened by 3 bases and J by 4 bases, with 7 bases between the two germline ends. CDR1 is MDHEN and CDR2 is SYDVKM in the germline V gene.

The CDR3 nucleotides read TGTGCCAGCAGTGCCCAACTACAGGTTAGGAACACTGAAGCTTTCTTT. Its translation is CASSAQLQVRNTEAFF. V usage is TRBV6-1 and J usage is TRBJ1-1; a possible D gene is TRBD1 (5 bases). CDR3 length equals 16 residues. Looked up from germline, CDR1 is MNHNS and CDR2 is SASEGT. Trimming left V 4 bases short and J 1 base short, with 16 bases between.

This sequence joins TRBV6-4 and TRBJ1-1, with D maybe TRBD1 (6 bases). In germline, CDR1 is MRHNA, CDR2 SNTAGT. The germline V and J ends were trimmed by 3 bases and 6 bases, with 17 bases remaining between them. This CDR3 is 15 amino acids long. This chain's CDR3 is CASSERPRGGAEAFF. In DNA, the CDR3 is TGTGCCAGCAGTGAGCGACCAAGGGGGGGGGCTGAAGCTTTCTTT.

This clone has only a few counts. This rearrangement joins TRBV14 to TRBJ2-5, with TRBD2 identical over 8 bases. The CDR3 contains 16 residues. V trimming: 1 base; J trimming: 1 base; junction bases outside the gene matches: 5. CDR1 and CDR2 from the germline V gene are SGHDN and FVKESK. CDR3 region: CASSQGLARAQETQYF. The CDR3 bases are TGTGCCAGCAGCCAAGGACTAGCGAGAGCCCAAGAGACCCAGTACTTC.

The J gene is TRBJ2-6, the V gene TRBV7-6, with a weak D call TRBD2 (5 bases). Germline V lookup: CDR1 SGHVS, CDR2 FNYEAQ. The CDR3 contains 16 residues. V was clipped by 3 bases and J by 2 bases, with 11 bases between them. The CDR3 loop reads CASSLGDSTGANVLTF. The CDR3 bases are TGTGCCAGCAGCTTGGGAGATAGTACTGGGGCCAACGTCCTGACTTTC. The full variable domain, rest sourced from reference TRBV7-6 and TRBJ2-6, is GAGVSQSPRYKVTKRGQDVALRCDPISGHVSLYWYRQALGQGPEFLTYFNYEAQQDKSGLPNDRFSAERPEGSISTLTIQRTEQRDSAMYRCASSLGDSTGANVLTFGAGSRLTVL.

The chain links TRBV28 to TRBJ1-5; the D is unclear. The germline gives CDR1 MDHEN, CDR2 SYDVKM. The CDR3 spans 14 residues. Trimming left V 4 bases short and J 2 bases short, with 9 bases between. CDR3 sequence (DNA): TGTGCCAGCAGTTGCGGGAAAGGCAATCAGCCCCAGCATTTT. Protein product: CASSCGKGNQPQHF.